The 26 T cell receptor beta chains below all came from one sample that was sequenced in a study of Tregs in tolerant kidney transplant recipients. Generated by immunoSEQ multiplex PCR, the TCRdb table keeps only in-frame clones and is missing some. The sample holds about 31,000 clones. Recipients received nonmyeloablative bone marrow transplants from related graft donors, with transient mixed chimerism. This sample comprised CD4+ T cells from blood (PBMCs), obtained 24 months after the transplant. Receptor source: a human patient who received a combined kidney and bone marrow transplant. Some T cells may be the graft donor's.

To note about this clone: Read data end 3 residues before the CDR3 end; the end is taken from the germline J gene. This chain uses TRBV19 with TRBJ2-2; 7 positions agree with TRBD2. The CDR3 runs 15 residues. Germline V gene sequence: CDR1 LNHDA, CDR2 SQIVND (reference sequence). V was clipped by 4 bases and J by 4 bases; unmatched bases: 6. The covered CDR3 bases are TGTGCCAGTAGTACCGGGGTAGCGGGCACCGGGGAG. It encodes CASSTGVAGTGE. The whole CDR3 region reads CASSTGVAGTGELFF.

With respect to this clone: Coverage ceases 3 residues before the CDR3 finishes, and the germline J gene fills in the end. The chain is built from TRBV7-6 and TRBJ1-2; the match to TRBD1 covers 7 bases. The germline gives CDR1 SGHVS, CDR2 FNYEAQ. With V trimmed by 0 bases and J by 7 bases, 5 bases remained unmatched. The CDR3 runs to 14 residues. The DNA read from the CDR3 is TGTGCCAGCAGCTTAGCGGCAGGGGGTGCTGGC. It specifies CASSLAAGGAG. From start to end, the CDR3 is CASSLAAGGAGYTF.

In the case of this clone: The CDR3 end lies 3 residues beyond the end of the read and is filled in from the germline J gene. The chain is built from TRBV18 and TRBJ1-2; TRBD1 might be the D (5 bases). The V and J ends lost 0 bases and 4 bases respectively, with 15 bases between them. The CDR3 sequence is 16 residues long. Per germline, CDR1 KGHSH and CDR2 LQKENI. The covered CDR3 bases are TGTGCCAGCTCACCACCGACCAGTGAGGGGATCTATGGC. Amino acids: CASSPPTSEGIYG. The entire CDR3 reads CASSPPTSEGIYGYTF. Full variable domain (rest looked up from reference TRBV18 and TRBJ1-2): NAGVMQNPRHLVRRRGQEARLRCSPMKGHSHVYWYRQLPEEGLKFMVYLQKENIIDESGMPKERFSAEFPKEGPSILRIQQVVRGDSAAYFCASSPPTSEGIYGYTFGSGTRLTVV.

In regard to this clone: The read ends 3 residues early relative to the CDR3; the germline J gene fills the gap. The J gene is TRBJ2-7, the V gene TRBV7-9; 7 positions agree with TRBD2. J was trimmed by 0 bases and V by 9 bases; bases with no gene match: 5. Per the germline V gene, CDR1 is SEHNR and CDR2 is FQNEAQ (reference sequence). This CDR3 is built from 13 residues. The sequenced CDR3 bases are TGTGCCAGTGCGGGAGCCAACTCCTACGAG. Its translation is CASAGANSYE. The full CDR3 is CASAGANSYEQYF. Variable domain in full (rest from reference TRBV7-9 and TRBJ2-7): DTGVSQNPRHKITKRGQNVTFRCDPISEHNRLYWYRQTLGQGPEFLTYFQNEAQLEKSRLLSDRFSAERPKGSFSTLEIQRTEQGDSAMYLCASAGANSYEQYFGPGTRLTVT.

With regard to this clone: The read falls 3 residues short of the CDR3 end, and the missing part is taken from the germline J gene. This sequence joins TRBV6-2 or TRBV6-3 and TRBJ2-7; TRBD1 matches 10 bases. Germline loops: CDR1 MNHEY, CDR2 SVGEGT. After removal of 7 bases from V and 1 base from J, the junction contained 4 bases not matched to a gene. This CDR3 region has 14 residues. CDR3 DNA (partial): TGTGCCAGCACCGGGACAGGGGCGTCCTACGAG. It is translated as CASTGTGASYE. The full CDR3 protein is CASTGTGASYEQYF.

On this clone itself: The junction departs from the called germline gene at one end, perhaps through a read error. The read terminates 3 residues ahead of where the CDR3 ends, so the germline J gene completes it. The chain employs TRBV7-7 and TRBJ2-2; D may be TRBD2 (6 bases). The CDR3 is 15 residues long. The germline V gene has CDR1 SSHAT and CDR2 FNYEAQ (reference sequence). The covered CDR3 bases are TGTGCTAGCAGCTTAGGAGGGTCGGACACCGGGGAG. Protein product: CASSLGGSDTGE. The full CDR3 sequence reads CASSLGGSDTGELFF.

As for this clone: Coverage ceases 3 residues before the CDR3 finishes, and the germline J gene fills in the end. Additional DNA sequences in this sample encode the identical CDR3. This chain joins TRBV6-4 and TRBJ2-5, with D tentatively TRBD1 (6 bases). V was shortened by 5 bases and J by 2 bases, with 9 bases between the two germline ends. CDR1 and CDR2 (germline): MRHNA, SNTAGT. This CDR3 is 13 amino acids long. Incomplete CDR3 DNA: TGTGCCAGCAGTCCGACAGGACAAGAGACC. Amino acids: CASSPTGQET. The whole CDR3 sequence is CASSPTGQETQYF.

Of note for this clone: Read sequence stops 3 residues before the CDR3 end, and the germline J gene provides the missing end. The chain carries TRBV5-1 and TRBJ2-7; 7 bases map to TRBD1. The CDR3 contains 15 residues. Losses at the gene ends were 5 bases for V and 3 bases for J; bases not matched to a gene: 11. Per germline, CDR1 SGHRS and CDR2 YFSETQ. The CDR3 sequence: CASSAGTGVIYEQYF. CDR3 bases read: TGCGCCAGCAGTGCCGGTACAGGGGTTATCTACGAG.

A remark on this clone: The DNA ends 3 residues before the CDR3 does, and the rest of the CDR3 is filled in from the germline J gene. The chain employs TRBV29-1 and TRBJ2-1; 11 positions agree with TRBD2. The V gene end was trimmed by 4 bases and the J gene end by 9 bases; junction bases not matched to a gene: 14. The germline V gene encodes CDR1 SQVTM and CDR2 ANQGSEA. CDR3 length equals 16 residues. The CDR3 bases that were read are TGCAGCGTTGTCTTAGCGGGAGGGTCAAAGGGTGGTGAG. Translation: CSVVLAGGSKGGE. The CDR3 in full is CSVVLAGGSKGGEQFF.

Worth noting for this clone: The read stops 3 residues short of the end of the CDR3; the missing end is completed from the germline J gene. This chain links TRBV2 with TRBJ2-7; 7 nucleotides agree with TRBD2. Germline CDR1 is SNHLY and CDR2 is FYNNEI. The CDR3 sequence is 15 residues long. After removal of 0 bases from V and 2 bases from J, the junction contained 4 bases not matched to a gene. CDR3 region: CASSEALAGAYEQYF. The CDR3 DNA, read in part, is TGTGCCAGCAGTGAAGCGCTTGCGGGGGCCTACGAG.

As for this clone: The missing CDR3 end, 3 residues past where the read stops, is filled in from the germline J gene. This rearrangement joins TRBV12-3 or TRBV12-4 to TRBJ1-2; possibly TRBD1 for D (5 bases). V was trimmed by 6 bases and J by 4 bases, leaving 12 bases between them. The CDR3 sequence is 13 residues long. Incomplete CDR3 DNA: TGTGCCAGCAGCGGGCCCGGGGGCTATGGC. It codes for CASSGPGGYG. The entire CDR3 sequence reads CASSGPGGYGYTF.

Points on this clone: The read falls 3 residues short of the CDR3 end, and the missing part is taken from the germline J gene. The V call is TRBV18, the J call TRBJ2-2, with 8 bases that match TRBD1. In germline, CDR1 is KGHSH, CDR2 LQKENI. The CDR3 totals 17 residues. Trimming removed 3 bases from V and 0 bases from J; junction bases left unmatched: 6. The CDR3 here is CASSPGQGLSNTGELFF. Incomplete CDR3 DNA: TGTGCCAGCTCACCCGGACAGGGACTCTCGAACACCGGGGAG.

On this clone itself: The read terminates 3 residues before the CDR3 end, so the remaining end is supplied by the germline J gene. This chain joins TRBV30 and TRBJ1-4, with D uncertain. The CDR3 covers 13 residues. V lost 2 bases to trimming and J lost 7 bases, with 11 bases between them. Germline V lookup: CDR1 GTSNPN, CDR2 SVGIG (reference sequence). CDR3 sequence reads: CAWSWRAGEKLFF. CDR3 bases read: TGTGCCTGGAGTTGGAGGGCAGGTGAAAAA. The entire variable domain, with the rest obtained from reference TRBV30 and TRBJ1-4, is as follows: SQTIHQWPATLVQPVGSPLSLECTVEGTSNPNLYWYRQAAGRGLQLLFYSVGIGQISSEVPQNLSASRPQDRQFILSSKKLLLSDSGFYLCAWSWRAGEKLFFGSGTQLSVL.

The CDR3 region is CASSLTNTGELFF. Incomplete CDR3 DNA: TGTGCCAGCAGCCTAACCAACACCGGGGAG. The chain is built from TRBV7-9 and TRBJ2-2, with D unresolved. The sequenced fragment ends 3 residues before the CDR3 boundary, so the rest is inferred from the germline J gene. Germline lookup yields CDR1 SEHNR and CDR2 FQNEAQ (reference sequence). Trimming cost V 5 bases and J 2 bases, with 6 bases left between them. The CDR3 length is 13 residues.

This clone is labeled medium-sized based on frequency. With the read ending 3 residues before the CDR3 end, the germline J gene is used to fill in that end. The chain is built from TRBV19 and TRBJ2-3, with D perhaps matching TRBD1 or TRBD2 (6 bases each). The V gene's germline CDR1 is LNHDA and CDR2 SQIVND (reference sequence). This CDR3 has 16 residues. The ends were cut back, 1 base at V and 3 bases at J, with 14 bases in the middle. CDR3 DNA (partial): TGTGCCAGTAGTATAGGCGGAGGGGGTAATACAGATACG. It yields the protein CASSIGGGGNTDT. In full, the CDR3 is CASSIGGGGNTDTQYF.

Worth noting for this clone: The CDR3 goes on 3 residues after the read ends, and that part is filled in from the germline J gene. The rearrangement joins TRBV5-1 to TRBJ2-3; D is ambiguous. CDR3 size: 12 residues. Germline V gene data show CDR1 as SGHRS and CDR2 as YFSETQ. The CDR3 region is CASSLVGLTQYF. The sequenced CDR3 bases are TGCGCCAGCAGCTTGGTAGGGTTGACG.

Note on this clone: One end of the junction fails to match germline, which may point to a read error. The read halts 3 residues ahead of the CDR3 end, with the missing end drawn from the germline J gene. This chain connects TRBV4-2 to TRBJ1-2; TRBD1 aligns across 7 bases. Germline assignment: CDR1 LGHNA and CDR2 YNFKEQ. The CDR3 is made up of 17 amino acids. CDR3 sequence: CASSQDLPGQEVRGYTF. The DNA read from the CDR3 is TGCGCCAGCAGCCAAGACCTCCCTGGACAGGAAGTAAGAGGC.

With regard to this clone: The read is 3 residues too short to cover the CDR3 end, so that end is filled in from the germline J gene. V gene TRBV2 combines with J gene TRBJ2-7; 8 bases are shared with TRBD1. V lost 4 bases, J lost 2 bases, and 1 base stayed unmatched. There are 13 residues in the CDR3. Germline V gives CDR1 SNHLY, CDR2 FYNNEI. The CDR3: CASSGDRTYEQYF. The CDR3 bases that were read are TGTGCCAGCAGTGGGGACAGGACCTACGAG.

For this clone: The read stops 3 residues short of the end of the CDR3; the missing end is completed from the germline J gene. The J gene is TRBJ1-1, the V gene TRBV7-2; TRBD1 matches at 7 bases. CDR1 is SGHTA, CDR2 FQGNSA, per germline. The CDR3 runs to 15 residues. The CDR3 bases that were read are TGTGCCAGCAGCTTAGCGAGTTACAGGGGAGGAGAA. It translates to CASSLASYRGGE. The whole CDR3 protein reads CASSLASYRGGEAFF.

Concerning this clone: Read coverage stops 3 residues before the CDR3 terminus; the germline J gene supplies the remainder. This rearrangement joins TRBV7-8 to TRBJ1-6; no firm D call. Germline CDR1 reads SGHVS; CDR2 reads FQNEAQ. The CDR3 spans 13 residues. Trimming took off 3 bases at V and 7 bases at J, with 7 bases between the two ends. CDR3 loop: CASSLTKNSPLHF. The part of the CDR3 DNA that was read is TGTGCCAGCAGCTTGACAAAGAATTCACCC.

The CDR3: CASNAGRTYEQYF. Incomplete CDR3 DNA: TGTGCCAGCAACGCGGGTCGGACCTACGAG. The chain is built from TRBV2 and TRBJ2-7, with a possible D match to TRBD2 (5 bases). Sequencing ends 3 residues short of the CDR3 end; the germline J gene provides the rest. Trimming removed 7 bases at V and 2 bases at J, with 12 bases between. There are 13 residues in the CDR3. Germline V lookup: CDR1 SNHLY, CDR2 FYNNEI.

A remark on this clone: The read is 3 residues too short to cover the CDR3 end, so that end is filled in from the germline J gene. The rearrangement joins TRBV5-1 to TRBJ2-7, with a possible D match to TRBD1 (6 bases). This CDR3 has 14 residues. Germline CDR1 and CDR2: SGHRS and YFSETQ. The V gene lost 0 bases and the J gene lost 2 bases, with 9 bases spanning the gap. CDR3 residues: CASSLDREPYEQYF. CDR3 DNA, as far as it was read: TGCGCCAGCAGCTTGGACAGGGAGCCCTACGAG.

Notes on this clone: The missing CDR3 end, 3 residues past where the read stops, is filled in from the germline J gene. The chain carries TRBV7-2 and TRBJ2-1, with TRBD2 matching 16 bases. The germline V gene encodes CDR1 SGHTA and CDR2 FQGNSA. V shed 4 bases, J shed 8 bases, and the junction held 2 bases outside the gene matches. The CDR3 loop spans 15 amino acids. Incomplete CDR3 DNA: TGTGCCAGCAGCTCCGGGACTAGCGGGAGGGATGAG. It is translated as CASSSGTSGRDE. The whole CDR3 is CASSSGTSGRDEQFF.

A remark on this clone: The sequenced fragment ends 3 residues before the CDR3 boundary, so the rest is inferred from the germline J gene. The chain couples TRBV20-1 to TRBJ2-1; a weak D match, TRBD1 (5 bases). V lost 5 bases, J lost 8 bases, and 28 bases lay in between. CDR1 DFQATT and CDR2 SNEGSKA come from the germline V gene (reference sequence). This CDR3 is built from 17 residues. The part of the CDR3 DNA that was read is TGCAGTGCTCCCATTTCGCGAAGGGGCCTACAGTGGGATGAG. Protein: CSAPISRRGLQWDE. The CDR3 reads in full as CSAPISRRGLQWDEQFF.

About this clone: The read terminates 3 residues before the CDR3 end, so the remaining end is supplied by the germline J gene. The V and J genes are TRBV20-1 and TRBJ2-5; unclear D gene. Germline V gives CDR1 DFQATT, CDR2 SNEGSKA (reference sequence). V was shortened by 6 bases and J by 5 bases, with 16 bases between the two germline ends. The CDR3 loop spans 13 amino acids. CDR3 DNA, as far as it was read: TGCAGTGCGCAAAGTAGTTCCTTTGAGACC. Amino acids: CSAQSSSFET. The whole CDR3 region reads CSAQSSSFETQYF.

Regarding this clone: The read stops 3 residues short of the end of the CDR3; the missing end is completed from the germline J gene. The rearrangement uses TRBV2 and TRBJ2-3, with D unresolved. The CDR3 contains 12 residues. V lost 7 bases and J 0 bases, leaving 5 bases between the germline ends. Germline CDR1 and CDR2: SNHLY and FYNNEI. This CDR3 reads CASTGSTDTQYF. Partial CDR3 DNA: TGTGCCAGCACAGGTAGCACAGATACG.